The 32 T cell receptor beta chains below were found in one sample sequenced in a study of OX40 agonist ivuxolimab in advanced cancers. The repertoire was sequenced with immunoSEQ multiplex PCR; TCRdb's copy has only in-frame clones and lacks some. The data contain under 95,000 clones, roughly 87% of them singletons. The input for sequencing was CD4+ or CD8+ T cells sorted from blood, taken in a trial of the OX40 agonist ivuxolimab. All receptors derive from an adult with an advanced solid tumor such as melanoma, head and neck, liver or kidney cancer.

The chain carries TRBV10-2 and TRBJ1-3; D possibly corresponds to TRBD1 (5 bases). This CDR3 is 14 amino acids long. CDR1 and CDR2 from the germline V gene are WSHSY and SAAADI. Trimming removed 5 bases at V and 3 bases at J, with 11 bases between. The CDR3 region has the DNA TGCGCCAGCAGTTCAGGGAGCTTTGGAAACACCATATATTTT. This codes for CASSSGSFGNTIYF.

The V and J genes are TRBV5-5 and TRBJ1-5, with D perhaps TRBD1 (6 bases). In germline, CDR1 is SGHKS, CDR2 YYEKEE (reference sequence). The V end lost 5 bases, the J end lost 1 base, and 16 bases lay between the germline ends. The CDR3 runs to 16 residues. Written as DNA, the CDR3 is TGTGCCAGCAGTCAACTATGGGGGGCCAGCAATCAGCCCCAGCATTTT. Protein product: CASSQLWGASNQPQHF.

The chain employs TRBV7-3 and TRBJ2-3, with a weak D call TRBD2 (5 bases). Deletions cut 5 bases from V and 0 bases from J, with 9 bases between. Germline V gene lookup returns CDR1 SGHTA and CDR2 FQGTGA. The CDR3 contains 14 residues. The CDR3 loop is CASSPSSSTDTQYF. CDR3 in DNA: TGTGCCAGCAGCCCTAGCTCCAGCACAGATACGCAGTATTTT.

The CDR3 loop is CASSLEVDGNYGYTF. The CDR3 bases are TGTGCCAGCAGCTTAGAAGTTGACGGTAACTATGGCTACACCTTC. This chain connects TRBV11-3 to TRBJ1-2; D call uncertain. The CDR3 is made up of 15 amino acids. Germline CDR1 reads SGHNT; CDR2 reads YENEEA. Deletions cut 0 bases from V and 1 base from J, with 9 bases between.

The rearrangement joins TRBV6-5 to TRBJ1-4; D might be TRBD1 (5 bases). Trimming took off 2 bases at V and 4 bases at J, with 8 bases between the two ends. Germline-derived CDR1 and CDR2 are MNHEY and SVGAGI. CDR3 length equals 14 residues. CDR3 residues: CASSYIQGNEKLFF. The CDR3 bases are TGTGCCAGCAGTTACATCCAGGGTAATGAAAAACTGTTTTTT.

The chain employs TRBV30 and TRBJ2-1, with D unclear. The CDR3 is 11 residues long. V was shortened by 0 bases and J by 13 bases, with 10 bases between the two germline ends. Germline-derived CDR1 and CDR2 are GTSNPN and SVGIG (reference sequence). The CDR3 here is CAWSVEIVQFF. CDR3 nucleotide sequence: TGTGCCTGGAGTGTAGAGATAGTTCAGTTCTTC.

This clone was picked up one time. The genes are TRBV18 and TRBJ2-5; no definite D call. This CDR3 has 14 amino acids. The germline V and J ends were trimmed by 3 bases and 2 bases, with 10 bases remaining between them. CDR1 is KGHSH, CDR2 LQKENI, per germline. The CDR3 DNA follows: TGTGCCAGCTCACCGTCAGGCCCTCAAGAGACCCAGTACTTC. Its translation: CASSPSGPQETQYF.

In its sample, this clone was seen once. The chain links TRBV19 to TRBJ1-1; 8 positions match TRBD1. Losses at the gene ends were 4 bases for V and 4 bases for J; bases not matched to a gene: 5. The germline gives CDR1 LNHDA, CDR2 SQIVND (reference sequence). The CDR3 has 14 amino acids. Here the CDR3 reads CASSKDREATEAFF. The CDR3 region has the DNA TGTGCCAGTAGTAAGGACAGGGAGGCCACTGAAGCTTTCTTT.

The chain couples TRBV6-5 to TRBJ2-7; 8 bases line up with TRBD1. The ends lost 6 bases at V and 10 bases at J; junction bases unmatched: 8. The CDR3 loop spans 12 amino acids. Germline assignment: CDR1 MNHEY and CDR2 SVGAGI. For the CDR3, the DNA is TGTGCCAGCAGCAGTGACAGGGGAGTCCAGTACTTC. The encoded protein is CASSSDRGVQYF.

V usage is TRBV6-1 and J usage is TRBJ2-7; 14 bases fit TRBD2. Germline values: CDR1 MNHNS, CDR2 SASEGT. The junction had 6 bases not matched to a gene; V was cut back by 7 bases and J by 4 bases. The CDR3 has 15 amino acids. This chain's CDR3 is CASTGTSGSLYEQYF. The CDR3 DNA sequence: TGTGCCAGCACCGGGACTAGCGGGAGTCTATACGAGCAGTACTTC.

The chain carries TRBV28 and TRBJ1-4; D unresolved. V lost 8 bases and J 10 bases, leaving 20 bases between the germline ends. Looked up from germline, CDR1 is MDHEN and CDR2 is SYDVKM. The CDR3 runs 14 residues. CDR3 sequence (DNA): TGTGCCAGCGAATTCCCGGGAACTCCGGGAAAACTGTTTTTT. Protein: CASEFPGTPGKLFF.

The genes are TRBV5-1 and TRBJ2-1, with a tentative D call TRBD2 (6 bases). Germline V gene sequence: CDR1 SGHRS, CDR2 YFSETQ. With 0 bases removed from V and 5 bases from J, the gap between germline ends came to 9 bases. The CDR3 is 14 residues long. CDR3 in amino acids: CASSLAGRNNEQFF. CDR3 nucleotide sequence: TGCGCCAGCAGCTTGGCGGGGAGGAACAATGAGCAGTTCTTC.

The chain has TRBV6-1 and TRBJ2-6; D unresolved. The CDR3 contains 16 residues. Germline V gene data show CDR1 as MNHNS and CDR2 as SASEGT. V was shortened by 2 bases and J by 2 bases, with 10 bases between the two germline ends. CDR3 nucleotides: TGTGCCAGCAGTGAATTTGTCAGTGCTGGGGCCAACGTCCTGACTTTC. Amino acids: CASSEFVSAGANVLTF.

The chain combines TRBV5-4 with TRBJ1-6, with a weak D call TRBD1 (6 bases). The CDR3 loop spans 14 amino acids. The germline gives CDR1 SGHNT, CDR2 YYREEE (reference sequence). V was clipped by 4 bases and J by 7 bases, with 12 bases between them. CDR3 sequence: CASSRDIANSPLHF. The CDR3 DNA follows: TGTGCCAGCAGCCGGGACATCGCCAATTCACCCCTCCACTTT.

This clone was observed a single time. The chain carries TRBV14 and TRBJ2-2, with 12 positions matching TRBD2. This CDR3 comprises 15 residues. From germline, CDR1 is SGHDN and CDR2 FVKESK. V lost 4 bases, J lost 5 bases, and 2 bases stayed unmatched. As DNA, the CDR3 is TGTGCCAGCAGCCTTCTAGCGGGAGGGACCGGGGAGCTGTTTTTT. This gives the protein CASSLLAGGTGELFF.

This chain connects TRBV2 to TRBJ2-3; 9 nucleotides agree with TRBD2. Germline CDR1 is SNHLY and CDR2 is FYNNEI. CDR3 length equals 16 residues. J lost 3 bases, V lost 5 bases, and 9 bases had no gene match. CDR3 DNA sequence: TGTGCCAGCAGTTCATATAGCGGGGGTCGTACAGATACGCAGTATTTT. It codes for CASSSYSGGRTDTQYF.

The CDR3: CASSLTGLGQDTQYF. The DNA for the CDR3 is TGCGCCAGCAGCTTGACGGGACTAGGGCAAGATACGCAGTATTTT. The genes are TRBV5-1 and TRBJ2-3; TRBD2 matches at 8 bases. The CDR3 covers 15 residues. V was clipped by 1 base and J by 5 bases; unmatched bases: 6. Germline CDR1 reads SGHRS; CDR2 reads YFSETQ. Full variable domain (rest looked up from reference TRBV5-1 and TRBJ2-3): KAGVTQTPRYLIKTRGQQVTLSCSPISGHRSVSWYQQTPGQGLQFLFEYFSETQRNKGNFPGRFSGRQFSNSRSEMNVSTLELGDSALYLCASSLTGLGQDTQYFGPGTRLTVL.

This chain uses TRBV7-9 with TRBJ2-6; 7 bases map to TRBD1. The V and J ends lost 8 bases and 0 bases, in that order; junction bases with no gene match: 7. Germline V gene data show CDR1 as SEHNR and CDR2 as FQNEAQ (reference sequence). The CDR3 runs to 16 residues. CDR3 protein: CASFRQGSSGANVLTF. The DNA for the CDR3 is TGTGCCAGCTTTAGACAGGGATCCTCTGGGGCCAACGTCCTGACTTTC.

The chain combines TRBV5-4 with TRBJ1-2; D not resolved. V dropped 4 bases and J dropped 2 bases, with 15 bases sitting between them. Germline assignment: CDR1 SGHNT and CDR2 YYREEE (reference sequence). The CDR3 sequence is 15 residues long. The CDR3 DNA follows: TGTGCCAGCAGCCCCCCGAGTCCGCAGAACTATGGCTACACCTTC. This codes for CASSPPSPQNYGYTF.

This clone was counted between two and nine times. V and J are TRBV6-1 and TRBJ2-7; perhaps TRBD1 as D (5 bases). The V gene lost 4 bases and the J gene lost 9 bases, with 13 bases spanning the gap. CDR3 size: 12 residues. The germline CDR1 and CDR2 sequences are MNHNS and SASEGT. The CDR3 DNA is TGTGCCAGCAGTGGTTCCCAGGGTTGGCAGTACTTC. This gives the protein CASSGSQGWQYF.

The chain couples TRBV2 to TRBJ2-5; TRBD2 matches at 7 bases. Germline CDR1 SNHLY, CDR2 FYNNEI. V lost 3 bases and J lost 7; bases outside the gene matches: 8. The CDR3 sequence is 14 residues long. CDR3 DNA: TGTGCCAGCAGTGACCTAGCGGCGACGGCGACCCAGTACTTC. Translating it yields CASSDLAATATQYF.

The rearrangement links TRBV27 to TRBJ2-7, with TRBD2 identical over 15 bases. CDR1 and CDR2 (germline): MNHEY, SMNVEV (reference sequence). Trimming cost V 4 bases and J 7 bases; bases outside gene matches: 2. There are 14 residues in the CDR3. CDR3 coding DNA: TGTGCCAGCAGTTACGGACTAGCGGGAGGGGAGCAGTACTTC. Translation gives CASSYGLAGGEQYF.

The V and J genes are TRBV7-2 and TRBJ1-3; D remains ambiguous. The V end lost 0 bases, the J end lost 0 bases, and 9 bases lay between the germline ends. This CDR3 spans 16 amino acids. Germline loops: CDR1 SGHTA, CDR2 FQGNSA. The CDR3: CASSLAGVSSGNTIYF. The DNA for the CDR3 is TGTGCCAGCAGCTTAGCCGGGGTTTCCTCTGGAAACACCATATATTTT.

V gene TRBV19 combines with J gene TRBJ2-1; TRBD2 aligns across 10 bases. CDR3 length: 15 amino acids. Germline V gene lookup returns CDR1 LNHDA and CDR2 SQIVND (reference sequence). V gave up 3 bases and J gave up 3 bases; unmatched junction bases: 2. CDR3 amino acids: CASSIASGSYNEQFF. CDR3 DNA sequence: TGTGCCAGTAGTATTGCTAGCGGGAGCTACAATGAGCAGTTCTTC.

The chain recombines TRBV6-5 with TRBJ1-1, with D uncertain. Germline CDR1 reads MNHEY; CDR2 reads SVGAGI. This CDR3 contains 14 residues. Trimming removed 3 bases at V and 1 base at J, with 9 bases between. CDR3 nucleotide sequence: TGTGCCAGCAGTTATGTAGGGAAGAACACTGAAGCTTTCTTT. Translated: CASSYVGKNTEAFF.

The chain carries TRBV7-9 and TRBJ2-3, with 9 bases fitting TRBD1. The CDR3 has 16 amino acids. V lost 5 bases, J lost 2 bases, and 8 bases stayed unmatched. Germline-derived CDR1 and CDR2 are SEHNR and FQNEAQ (reference sequence). The CDR3 DNA is TGTGCCAGCAGCGACAGGACAGGGGATTACACAGATACGCAGTATTTT. It codes for CASSDRTGDYTDTQYF.

The rearrangement uses TRBV29-1 and TRBJ1-4; the D gene is possibly TRBD1 (6 bases). V was cut by 0 bases and J by 7 bases, with 12 bases left in between. This CDR3 comprises 14 residues. Per the germline V gene, CDR1 is SQVTM and CDR2 is ANQGSEA. The CDR3 coding sequence is TGCAGCGTTGAAGATGGGGGGCGGGTTGAAAAACTGTTTTTT. This translates into CSVEDGGRVEKLFF.

In this sample, this clone turned up once. V gene TRBV30 combines with J gene TRBJ1-2; D ambiguous. Germline CDR1 reads GTSNPN; CDR2 reads SVGIG (reference sequence). V lost 0 bases to trimming and J lost 8 bases, with 22 bases between them. The CDR3 spans 16 residues. The CDR3 sequence: CAWSVGLGRRSLGYTF. The CDR3 DNA sequence: TGTGCCTGGAGTGTAGGTCTGGGCAGACGGTCTTTGGGCTACACCTTC.

This clone appeared a single time. V is TRBV7-8 and J is TRBJ2-5; D may be TRBD1 or TRBD2 (5 bases each). Deletions cut 1 base from V and 6 bases from J, with 12 bases between. The CDR3 is 14 residues long. CDR1 and CDR2 (germline): SGHVS, FQNEAQ. The CDR3 coding sequence is TGTGCCAGCAGCTTAGTCGAGGGGTTGCAGACCCAGTACTTC. Residues: CASSLVEGLQTQYF.

This chain links TRBV6-5 with TRBJ2-7, with D perhaps matching TRBD1 (5 bases). The germline V gene encodes CDR1 MNHEY and CDR2 SVGAGI. The V and J ends lost 3 bases and 2 bases respectively, with 17 bases between them. The CDR3 sequence is 16 residues long. The CDR3 region has the DNA TGTGCCAGCAGTTATACAGGTTTCGGCTCGCCCTACGAGCAGTACTTC. Translated, it gives CASSYTGFGSPYEQYF.

The chain combines TRBV5-8 with TRBJ2-1, with 10 bases identical to TRBD1. Germline lookup yields CDR1 SGHTS and CDR2 YDEGEE. There are 15 residues in the CDR3. V lost 4 bases, J lost 4 bases, and 5 bases stayed unmatched. The CDR3 nucleotides are TGTGCCAGCAGCAAGGGACAGGGGTCTTACAATGAGCAGTTCTTC. It yields the protein CASSKGQGSYNEQFF.

The rearrangement links TRBV28 to TRBJ1-1; 7 bases map to TRBD1. J lost 5 bases, V lost 4 bases, and 4 bases had no gene match. The CDR3 is 13 residues long. Germline V gives CDR1 MDHEN, CDR2 SYDVKM. The CDR3, as DNA: TGTGCCAGCAGTTCAGGGGGGAGAACTGAAGCTTTCTTT. Its translation is CASSSGGRTEAFF.